The next 7 T cell receptor beta chains were all read from a single sample in a study of blood T cell repertoires in COVID-19. Some clones are missing from TCRdb's copy, which holds only in-frame ones; the method was immunoSEQ multiplex PCR. The sample shows 25,000 to 30,000 clones, around 90% of them seen only once. Material: peripheral blood. These receptors all come from a man between 70 and 80 years old with acute or convalescent COVID-19.

The chain links TRBV7-2 to TRBJ2-1; 10 positions agree with TRBD2. Germline V gene lookup returns CDR1 SGHTA and CDR2 FQGNSA. V lost 1 base to trimming and J lost 12 bases; unmatched junction nucleotides: 9. The CDR3 is 15 residues long. CDR3 nucleotides: TGTGCCAGCAGCTTAGGGCTAGCGGGGGCCCAAGGGCAGTTCTTC. It specifies CASSLGLAGAQGQFF.

V gene TRBV25-1 combines with J gene TRBJ2-3; 8 positions match TRBD2. Germline V gene sequence: CDR1 MGHDK, CDR2 SYGVNS. V gave up 4 bases and J gave up 1 base; unmatched junction bases: 7. The CDR3 contains 16 residues. In DNA, the CDR3 is TGTGCCAGCAGTGGGCGGACTAGCCCCGGCACAGATACGCAGTATTTT. It yields the protein CASSGRTSPGTDTQYF.

This rearrangement joins TRBV4-3 to TRBJ1-4; no reliable D call. V was shortened by 1 base and J by 0 bases, with 9 bases between the two germline ends. The CDR3 totals 16 residues. Germline V gene lookup returns CDR1 LGHNA and CDR2 YSLEER. The CDR3 loop is CASSQALSATNEKLFF. CDR3 coding DNA: TGCGCCAGCAGCCAAGCTCTATCTGCAACTAATGAAAAACTGTTTTTT.

J is TRBJ1-2 and V is TRBV28, with TRBD1 matching 8 bases. Germline assignment: CDR1 MDHEN and CDR2 SYDVKM. The CDR3 contains 16 residues. The J segment lost 4 bases and the V segment lost 4 bases, leaving 11 bases of the junction unmatched. Here the CDR3 DNA reads TGTGCCAGCAGTTCGGCAGGGACAGGAGGGGGCTATGGCTACACCTTC. Its translation: CASSSAGTGGGYGYTF.

V usage is TRBV4-3 and J usage is TRBJ2-6; D uncertain. Germline CDR1 reads LGHNA; CDR2 reads YSLEER. Trimming left V 3 bases short and J 13 bases short, with 10 bases between. This CDR3 contains 12 residues. CDR3 in amino acids: CASSQNHEVLTF. The CDR3 DNA sequence: TGCGCCAGCAGCCAGAACCACGAGGTCCTGACTTTC.

This clone was seen just once. The chain combines TRBV21-1 with TRBJ1-1; the table's D call, TRBD1, has no DNA check behind it. TRBV21-1 is classified as a pseudogene. The CDR3 contains 15 residues. This CDR3 is CASSTHRERSTEAFF. CDR3 nucleotide sequence: TGTGCCAGCAGCACCCACAGGGAAAGGAGCACTGAAGCTTTCTTT.

The chain has TRBV9 and TRBJ2-7; tentatively, D is TRBD1 (6 bases). The V gene's germline CDR1 is SGDLS and CDR2 YYNGEE. This CDR3 region has 15 residues. Trimming shortened V by 0 bases and J by 0 bases, and 10 bases separated the two germline ends. Written as DNA, the CDR3 is TGTGCCAGCAGCGTAGGGGCAGGGGACTCCTACGAGCAGTACTTC. Protein product: CASSVGAGDSYEQYF.